The sequence of this TCR beta chain was determined in a study of HIV-infected children after antiretroviral therapy interruption (dated by TCRdb to between 2018 and 2021). Broadly, across the study: All eight included children had a CD4+ count above 500 and a viral load below 50 copies/ml, with four on planned treatment interruption and four on continuous treatment. The interruption group had a median age of about 9.5 years, and the continuous treatment group had a median age of approximately 8 years. Recorded exposure to EBV and CMV was present in most of the participating children. Samples from the interruption arm were taken at week 0, at week 12, at the end of interruption (week 24 or 48), and about 3 years after the study ended. In the continuous-treatment arm, samples from corresponding weeks 0, 48 and 150 were analyzed. Alongside thymic output measurements, TCR repertoires of children on planned treatment interruption were compared with TCR repertoires of children on continuous antiretroviral treatment. Overall study outcomes, separate from this receptor: The small number of patients is a limitation of the study, so the data should be interpreted with caution. The naive CD4+ Gini coefficient rose by the end of treatment interruption, suggesting clonal expansion, and returned to baseline by 3 years. The sorted CD45RA+ naive cells might contain minor non-naive CD45RA+ populations, such as EMRA or stem memory cells. In naive CD4+ repertoires of PTI patients, CDR3 sharing between time points fell after interruption began; many sequences were shared between end of interruption and 3 years later.

The V and J ends are trimmed by 6 bases and 5 bases, leaving 13 bases between them. From the cysteine up to the phenylalanine, the CDR3 has a length of 14 residues. The entry retains the CDR3 DNA only, 42 bases that are in frame from base 1. The treatment or condition label on this specimen signifies: PENTA 11 planned treatment interruption arm or continuous ART arm. Participants were children from the United Kingdom aged 2 to 15 years who had received at least three-drug ART for at least 24 weeks. Cryopreserved PBMCs with at least 5 million viable cells were required; four candidate patients were excluded for low viable PBMC yield. Naive CD4+ CD45RA+ CD45RO- T cells were FACS-sorted from thawed PBMCs on a FACSAria III cell sorter. The sorted cells were fixed, and RNA was then extracted with the RNeasy FFPE kit and afterward with the RNeasy Micro kit. This clonotype was detected ten times or more. Its antigen is unknown. Per-base quality was not reported, and no clone a single base away is much larger than it.

The library was generated by 3' RACE. TCR libraries were generated from RNA by a 3' RACE protocol incorporating unique molecular identifiers so that PCR amplification bias could be corrected. As many as 12 amplicon libraries were pooled and then sequenced on an Illumina MiSeq using v2 2x250 paired-end chemistry. Per the original workflow: Decombinator was used to process the reads, assigning V and J genes and CDR3 and applying barcode-based correction of errors and PCR bias. Before Gini coefficients were calculated with the R ineq package, the repertoires were subsampled to the same depth. GLIPH, Hamming distance and a shared triplet metric were used to assess CDR3 similarity. The public reads were reprocessed in TCRdb via fastp at Q25 and MiXCR, keeping in-frame beta chains. All rows with the same CDR3 protein become a single entry with the most common DNA and genes. Clone size and V and J calls follow TCRdb, not the original study. The table for this sample lists some 40,000 distinct CDR3 sequences; just over 6.5% of them were counted only once. The biggest ten clones account for more than 0.75% of the sample.

This receptor was obtained from a pool of human donors with HIV. Source: CD45RA+ CD4+ T cells from PBMCs, pooled from several time points, taken from a donor given antiretroviral therapy, either interrupted or continuous. The label giving this sample's cell subset or site can be read as: naive CD4+ CD45RA+ CD45RO- T cells. The chain joins TRBV12-3 or TRBV12-4 to TRBJ2-2; the D gene is perhaps TRBD1 or TRBD2, each of them matching over 5 bases. The CDR3 protein is CASSPFWGTGELFF. The nucleotide sequence is TGTGCCAGCAGCCCTTTCTGGGGGACCGGGGAGCTGTTTTTT.